This TCR beta chain was profiled in a study of T cells in Graves' hyperthyroidism and ophthalmopathy. Study-wide results and caveats: Ophthalmopathy was told apart from stable hyperthyroidism by a 13 V-J model.

Notes on this clonotype: The antigen is unknown.

The CDR3 totals 15 residues. Deletions cut 7 bases from V and 1 base from J, with 16 bases between. Germline V gene lookup returns CDR1 LNHDA and CDR2 SQIVND (reference sequence). Template material for amplifying TCR beta CDR3 regions consisted of RNA transcripts. With the HTBI primer set, the TCR CDR3 went through a first round of RT-PCR. TCRdb re-analysed the multiplex PCR reads in MiXCR, keeping a single row per CDR3 protein. In the table there are 200,000 to 250,000 distinct CDR3 sequences, more than 15% of which are singletons. Hyperthyroidism in the patients, aged 18 to 65, was newly diagnosed and under 2 months in duration. Diagnoses were established using clinical symptoms, serum thyroxine and TRAb, thyroid ultrasound and orbital computed tomography.

The sample consisted of blood. This chain links TRBV19 with TRBJ1-1; maybe TRBD1 (5 bases). The sequence was obtained from a man aged 50-59 years with Graves' hyperthyroidism. The CDR3 spells CASTHGRDWNTEAFF. CDR3 DNA: TGTGCCAGTACTCACGGGCGGGACTGGAACACTGAAGCTTTCTTT.